The clone carrying this T cell receptor beta chain was found a few times. The entry originates in a study of blood T cell repertoires in COVID-19. Study in general: Samples taken during acute and convalescent COVID-19 were collected in the United States, Italy and Spain. PBMCs, B-cell-depleted T cells, or T cells were the source of the cDNA or gDNA that made up the material.

In the study's own analysis: From reference gene primer amplification, estimates of nucleated cell counts were derived. The table came from immunoSEQ multiplex PCR; TCRdb's copy has only in-frame clones and leaves some out. V and J calls and clone size are those listed in that table; D and trimming were worked out from the DNA. The profile shows 100,000 or so clones, 65% to 85% of them singletons. The CDR3 is 13 amino acids. The germline V gene has CDR1 MNHEY and CDR2 SMNVEV (reference sequence). Deletions cut 3 bases from V and 6 bases from J, with 9 bases between. This receptor was obtained from a man aged 70 or older with active or convalescent COVID-19. The specimen was peripheral blood. The chain employs TRBV27 and TRBJ1-5, with no clear D. CDR3 in DNA: TGTGCCAGCAGTTTTTTGGGCGCTCAGCCCCAGCATTTT. It translates to CASSFLGAQPQHF.